This T cell receptor (beta chain) emerged from a study of T-cell reconstitution after alpha-beta-depleted transplantation in children. Unique molecular identifiers were incorporated during preparation of the TCRbeta library. TCRdb ran MiXCR on the PCR reads and lists one entry per CDR3 protein. The top ten clones hold 13% to 15% of a sample with about 580,000 distinct CDR3 sequences, more than 20% of them seen once. In regard to this clonotype: What it recognizes is unknown.

The germline V gene encodes CDR1 SGHVS and CDR2 FNYEAQ. The CDR3 contains 16 residues. V shed 2 bases and J 0 bases; nucleotides not matched to a gene: 2. Study-wide findings and caveats: Newly produced T cells mostly accounted for T-cell counts and diversity one year post-transplant. From surviving recipient T cells and thymic progenitors came the high day-60 TCRbeta diversity observed in some patients. Reports say that about two months after transplant, the alpha-beta T cells came out of several hundred graft clones that had expanded.

This specimen consisted of PBMCs, mostly from graft donor cells, obtained 360 days after TCRalphabeta/CD19-depleted stem cell transplant. V and J are TRBV7-6 and TRBJ2-1, with TRBD2 identical over 9 bases. The source is a boy in the first two years of life who had a stem cell transplant for acute myeloid leukemia, so the T cells may come from the graft donor. The CDR3 DNA sequence: TGTGCCAGCAGCTTAAGCGGGGGGAACTCCTACAATGAGCAGTTCTTC. It is translated as CASSLSGGNSYNEQFF.